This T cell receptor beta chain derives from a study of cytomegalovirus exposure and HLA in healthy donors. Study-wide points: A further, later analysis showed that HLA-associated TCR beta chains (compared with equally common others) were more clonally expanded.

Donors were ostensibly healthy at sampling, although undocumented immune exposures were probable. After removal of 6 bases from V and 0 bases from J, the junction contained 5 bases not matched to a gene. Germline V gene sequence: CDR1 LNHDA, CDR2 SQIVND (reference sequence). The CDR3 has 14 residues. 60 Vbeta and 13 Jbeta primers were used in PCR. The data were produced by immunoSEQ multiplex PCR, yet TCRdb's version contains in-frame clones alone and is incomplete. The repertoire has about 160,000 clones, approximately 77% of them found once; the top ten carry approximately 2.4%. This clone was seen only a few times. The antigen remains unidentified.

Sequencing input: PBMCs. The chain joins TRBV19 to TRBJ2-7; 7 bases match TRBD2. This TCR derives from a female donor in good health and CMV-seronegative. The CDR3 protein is CASSPGLNSYEQYF. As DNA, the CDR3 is TGTGCCAGTAGCCCGGGACTAAACTCCTACGAGCAGTACTTC. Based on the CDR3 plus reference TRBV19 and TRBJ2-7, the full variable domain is DGGITQSPKYLFRKEGQNVTLSCEQNLNHDAMYWYRQDPGQGLRLIYYSQIVNDFQKGDIAEGYSVSREKKESFPLTVTSAQKNPTAFYLCASSPGLNSYEQYFGPGTRLTVT.